One sample yielded the 3 T cell receptor beta chains listed below, sequenced in a study of T cells after posttransplantation cyclophosphamide. Clones were read by immunoSEQ multiplex PCR, and TCRdb kept only the in-frame ones, dropping some. The data show 25,000 to 30,000 clones, 86% seen once. The sample consisted of PBMCs. These TCRs come from a man aged 50-59 years.

The J gene is TRBJ1-1, the V gene TRBV5-1, with 9 bases fitting TRBD1. Germline V gene lookup returns CDR1 SGHRS and CDR2 YFSETQ. V gave up 4 bases and J gave up 4 bases; unmatched junction bases: 8. The CDR3 runs to 15 residues. For the CDR3, the DNA is TGCGCCAGCAGCCCGGGACAGGGTGGAGGCACTGAAGCTTTCTTT. Translation gives CASSPGQGGGTEAFF. The variable domain in full, with the rest retrieved from reference TRBV5-1 and TRBJ1-1, is KAGVTQTPRYLIKTRGQQVTLSCSPISGHRSVSWYQQTPGQGLQFLFEYFSETQRNKGNFPGRFSGRQFSNSRSEMNVSTLELGDSALYLCASSPGQGGGTEAFFGQGTRLTVV.

The gene calls are TRBV12-5 and TRBJ1-1; TRBD1 matches 7 bases. There are 12 residues in the CDR3. With V trimmed by 5 bases and J by 7 bases, 4 bases remained unmatched. Germline V lookup: CDR1 LGHNT, CDR2 FRNRAP. The CDR3 DNA is TGTGCTAGTGGTACCCGGGACAGTGAAGCTTTCTTT. This codes for CASGTRDSEAFF.

The genes are TRBV5-4 and TRBJ2-3, with 13 bases matching TRBD2. With 3 bases clipped from V and 4 bases from J, the junction kept 5 bases outside the gene matches. The CDR3 is 16 amino acids. CDR1 and CDR2 (germline): SGHNT, YYREEE (reference sequence). In DNA form, the CDR3 reads TGTGCCAGCAGCTCGCGACTAGCGGGAGGCGCAGATACGCAGTATTTT. It translates to CASSSRLAGGADTQYF.